Sequencing of this TCR beta chain was carried out in a study of T cell repertoires and HLA-DP antigens. Study-wide results and caveats: No separate analysis of naive versus memory CD4+ cells was done.

CDR1 is SGHVS and CDR2 is FQNEAQ in the germline V gene. The CDR3 extends over 17 amino acids. Trimming removed 1 base from V and 1 base from J, with 16 bases in between. A note on this clone: The antigen remains undetermined.

Only in-frame clones appear in the TCRdb table, and some are missing; sequencing was by immunoSEQ multiplex PCR. The table lists around 90,000 clones, about nine tenths of them singletons, with about 1.7% in the top ten. The sequenced sample was CD4+ T cells from PBMCs. This chain joins TRBV7-8 and TRBJ2-5; a weak D match, TRBD2 (5 bases). The origin of this receptor is a man in his fifties or sixties in good health and CMV-seronegative. The CDR3 sequence: CASSLVQTLGGQETQYF. CDR3 in DNA: TGTGCCAGCAGCTTAGTACAGACACTCGGAGGCCAAGAGACCCAGTACTTC.